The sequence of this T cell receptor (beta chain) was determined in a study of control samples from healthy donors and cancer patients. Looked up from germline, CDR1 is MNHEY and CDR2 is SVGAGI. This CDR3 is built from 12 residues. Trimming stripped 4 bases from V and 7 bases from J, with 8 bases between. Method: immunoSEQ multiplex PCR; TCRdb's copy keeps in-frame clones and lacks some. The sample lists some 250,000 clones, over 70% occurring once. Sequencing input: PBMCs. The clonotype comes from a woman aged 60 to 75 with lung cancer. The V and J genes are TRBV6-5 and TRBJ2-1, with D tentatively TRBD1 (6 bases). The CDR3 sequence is CASSWGRNEQFF. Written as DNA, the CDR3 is TGTGCCAGCAGTTGGGGGCGGAATGAGCAGTTCTTC.